This TCR beta chain was obtained from a study of beta chain features in type 1 diabetes. Each sorted fraction was over 98% pure. The investigators reverse transcribed all of the isolated RNA, so they sequenced expressed TCRB transcripts. Only in-frame clones appear in the TCRdb table, and some are missing; sequencing was by immunoSEQ multiplex PCR. Among some 350,000 clones listed, over 8.5% were seen once. General observations from the study: A moderate, significant TCRB CDR3 shortening appeared in type 1 diabetes across four CD4+ subsets. The analysis here could not establish whether HLA type shapes TCRB rearrangement.

This clone has just a few counts. The antigen is undetermined. Germline V gene data show CDR1 as MNHEY and CDR2 as SMNVEV (reference sequence). V gave up 3 bases and J gave up 4 bases, with 17 bases separating them. This CDR3 region has 16 residues. The specimen was central memory CD4+ T cells from blood. The TCR sequence derives from a man aged 30 to 45 with type 1 diabetes. This chain uses TRBV27 with TRBJ2-3, with D perhaps being TRBD1 or TRBD2 (6 bases each). CDR3 sequence (DNA): TGTGCCAGCAGTTTGGGGGGCCCCCGGGGATCAGATACGCAGTATTTT. The encoded protein is CASSLGGPRGSDTQYF.